The entry that follows covers one T cell receptor (beta chain) sequence. The data were obtained in a study of blood T cell repertoires in COVID-19. About the research overall: Donors in the United States, Italy and Spain gave samples during acute or convalescent COVID-19. In each case, the material was cDNA or gDNA derived from T cells, B-cell-depleted T cells, or PBMCs.

V was pared by 6 bases and J by 7 bases, with 1 base of the junction left unmatched. This CDR3 is 11 amino acids long. In germline, CDR1 is KGHSH, CDR2 LQKENI. Original processing methods: Cell counts per sample came from amplifying reference gene primers. Sequenced by immunoSEQ multiplex PCR; TCRdb stores in-frame clones only, minus some. V and J calls and clone size come straight from that table; D and trimming were deduced from the DNA. The sample includes 250,000 to 300,000 clones, roughly 86% of them seen just once. The chain is built from TRBV18 and TRBJ1-1, with 8 bases identical to TRBD1. This clonotype was obtained from a man between 18 and 29 years old with active or convalescent COVID-19. The sample was peripheral blood. The CDR3 loop is CASSGQGEAFF. The CDR3 DNA sequence: TGTGCCAGCTCCGGACAGGGTGAAGCTTTCTTT.